A single sample is the source of the 10 T cell receptor beta chains below, sequenced in a study of blood T cell repertoires in COVID-19. Measured with immunoSEQ multiplex PCR; TCRdb has only the in-frame clones, and not every one. In the table there are more than 85,000 clones, over 70% of which are singletons. Sample: peripheral blood. These receptors all come from a human donor in a cohort sampled during active or convalescent COVID-19.

The chain is built from TRBV9 and TRBJ1-3, with 8 bases that match TRBD1. The CDR3 is 15 residues long. Germline-derived CDR1 and CDR2 are SGDLS and YYNGEE. V shed 2 bases and J 4 bases; nucleotides not matched to a gene: 5. The CDR3 DNA sequence: TGTGCCAGCAGCGTCGACGGGACAGGAGGAAACACCATATATTTT. Translating gives CASSVDGTGGNTIYF.

In its sample, this clone was seen once. CDR3 bases: TGTGCCAGCAGTAGGGACTTGATCTACAATGAGCAGTTCTTC. Residues: CASSRDLIYNEQFF. V gene TRBV7-9 combines with J gene TRBJ2-1, with TRBD2 as a possible D gene (6 bases). V was cut by 6 bases and J by 3 bases, with 12 bases left in between. The CDR3 totals 14 residues. CDR1 is SEHNR and CDR2 is FQNEAQ in the germline V gene (reference sequence).

V and J are TRBV3-1 (or the pseudogene TRBV3-2) and TRBJ1-4; the D gene is possibly TRBD1 (5 bases). Trimming removed 4 bases from V and 5 bases from J, with 17 bases in between. Germline V gene sequence: CDR1 LGHDT, CDR2 YNNKEL (reference sequence). The CDR3 has 16 amino acids. CDR3 nucleotides: TGTGCCAGCAGCCCAGGGTACGGGGGTAACAATGAAAAACTGTTTTTT. It specifies CASSPGYGGNNEKLFF.

The CDR3 is CASSLTSTGETQYF. The CDR3 bases are TGCGCCAGCAGCTTGACTTCGACGGGGGAGACCCAGTACTTC. The chain couples TRBV5-1 to TRBJ2-5; D is possibly TRBD2 (5 bases). Looked up from germline, CDR1 is SGHRS and CDR2 is YFSETQ. There are 14 residues in the CDR3. The V and J ends lost 1 base and 5 bases respectively, with 12 bases between them.

The chain employs TRBV19 and TRBJ1-1; TRBD1 might be the D (6 bases). CDR3 length: 15 residues. With 5 bases removed from V and 1 base from J, the gap between germline ends came to 14 bases. From germline, CDR1 is LNHDA and CDR2 SQIVND (reference sequence). The CDR3 coding sequence is TGTGCCAGTAGTTTCACTCGGACAGCGAACACTGAAGCTTTCTTT. Its translation is CASSFTRTANTEAFF. The entire variable domain, with the rest obtained from reference TRBV19 and TRBJ1-1, is as follows: DGGITQSPKYLFRKEGQNVTLSCEQNLNHDAMYWYRQDPGQGLRLIYYSQIVNDFQKGDIAEGYSVSREKKESFPLTVTSAQKNPTAFYLCASSFTRTANTEAFFGQGTRLTVV.

The rearrangement uses TRBV5-1 and TRBJ1-1; tentatively, D is TRBD1 (6 bases). The CDR3 is made up of 14 amino acids. Trimming pared 0 bases from V and 4 bases from J, leaving 10 bases between. Per germline, CDR1 SGHRS and CDR2 YFSETQ. CDR3 coding DNA: TGCGCCAGCAGCTTGGAACGAGGGGGCACTGAAGCTTTCTTT. This encodes CASSLERGGTEAFF.

This clone has a single count. This CDR3 reads CASSQDLLAKSYEQYF. CDR3 nucleotide sequence: TGCGCCAGCAGCCAAGATCTACTAGCGAAATCCTACGAGCAGTACTTC. The gene calls are TRBV4-3 and TRBJ2-7; the match to TRBD2 covers 7 bases. This CDR3 contains 16 residues. With 0 bases clipped from V and 1 base from J, the junction kept 6 bases outside the gene matches. CDR1 LGHNA and CDR2 YSLEER come from the germline V gene.

Only a few counts were recorded for this clone. The V gene is TRBV7-9, the J gene TRBJ2-1, with D tentatively TRBD1 (6 bases). Germline V lookup: CDR1 SEHNR, CDR2 FQNEAQ (reference sequence). The CDR3 has 14 residues. V was shortened by 7 bases and J by 4 bases, with 14 bases between the two germline ends. CDR3 nucleotide sequence: TGTGCCAGCATCAACATTCAGGGGTACAATGAGCAGTTCTTC. Amino acids: CASINIQGYNEQFF.

The V and J genes are TRBV3-1 (or the pseudogene TRBV3-2) and TRBJ1-2; D not certain. The CDR3 sequence is 14 residues long. V was cut by 2 bases and J by 4 bases, with 11 bases left in between. Germline V gene data show CDR1 as LGHDT and CDR2 as YNNKEL (reference sequence). The CDR3 loop reads CASSQSAGTYGYTF. The CDR3 region has the DNA TGTGCCAGCAGCCAATCGGCGGGCACCTATGGCTACACCTTC.

V usage is TRBV5-1 and J usage is TRBJ2-7, with 9 bases fitting TRBD1. This CDR3 comprises 15 residues. Germline V gives CDR1 SGHRS, CDR2 YFSETQ. Trimming removed 2 bases from V and 5 bases from J; junction bases left unmatched: 8. The CDR3 sequence: CASSFGGTGSDEQYF. The CDR3, as DNA: TGCGCCAGCAGCTTTGGGGGGACAGGGTCGGACGAGCAGTACTTC.